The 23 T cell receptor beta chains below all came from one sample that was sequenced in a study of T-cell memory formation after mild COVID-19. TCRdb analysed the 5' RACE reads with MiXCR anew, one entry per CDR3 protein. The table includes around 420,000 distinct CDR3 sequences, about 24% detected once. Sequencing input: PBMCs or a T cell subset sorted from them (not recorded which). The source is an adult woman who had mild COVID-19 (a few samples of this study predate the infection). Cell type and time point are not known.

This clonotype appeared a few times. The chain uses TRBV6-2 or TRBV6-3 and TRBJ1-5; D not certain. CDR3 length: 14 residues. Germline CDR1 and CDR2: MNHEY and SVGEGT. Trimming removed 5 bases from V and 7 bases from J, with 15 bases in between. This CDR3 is CASSRSNSAQPQHF. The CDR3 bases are TGTGCCAGCAGTCGTTCCAATAGTGCGCAGCCCCAGCATTTT.

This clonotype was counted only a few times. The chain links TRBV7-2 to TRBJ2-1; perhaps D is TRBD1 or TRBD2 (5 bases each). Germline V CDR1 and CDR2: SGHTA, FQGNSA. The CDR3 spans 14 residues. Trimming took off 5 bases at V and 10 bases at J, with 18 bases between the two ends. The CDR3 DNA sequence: TGTGCCAGCAGCCTCCAGGGAGCCCCCAGCGAGCAGTTCTTC. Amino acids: CASSLQGAPSEQFF.

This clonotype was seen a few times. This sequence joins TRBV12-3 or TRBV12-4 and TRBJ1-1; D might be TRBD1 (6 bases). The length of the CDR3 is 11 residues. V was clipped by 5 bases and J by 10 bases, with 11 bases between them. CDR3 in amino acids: CASSVGQRAFF. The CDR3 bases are TGTGCCAGCAGTGTGGGACAACGAGCTTTCTTT.

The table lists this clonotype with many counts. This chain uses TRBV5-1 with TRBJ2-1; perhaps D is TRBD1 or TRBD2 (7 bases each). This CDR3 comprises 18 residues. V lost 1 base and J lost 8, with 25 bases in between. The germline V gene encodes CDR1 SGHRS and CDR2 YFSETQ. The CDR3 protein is CASSLTPQGQTSIHEQFF. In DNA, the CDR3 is TGCGCCAGCAGCTTGACCCCACAGGGACAGACTAGCATCCATGAGCAGTTCTTC. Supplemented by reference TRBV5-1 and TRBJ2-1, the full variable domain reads KAGVTQTPRYLIKTRGQQVTLSCSPISGHRSVSWYQQTPGQGLQFLFEYFSETQRNKGNFPGRFSGRQFSNSRSEMNVSTLELGDSALYLCASSLTPQGQTSIHEQFFGPGTRLTVL.

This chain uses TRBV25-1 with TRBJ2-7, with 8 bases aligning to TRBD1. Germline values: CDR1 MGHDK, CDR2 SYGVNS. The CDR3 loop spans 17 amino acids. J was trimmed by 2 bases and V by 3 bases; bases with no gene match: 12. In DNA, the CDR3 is TGTGCCAGCAGTGATCGTAACCGGGACAGGATAACCTACGAGCAGTACTTC. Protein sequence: CASSDRNRDRITYEQYF.

The CDR3 DNA reads as TGCAGCGTTGGGGGACAGGGTGGAGGCTACACCTTC. This gives the protein CSVGGQGGGYTF. The V gene is TRBV29-1, the J gene TRBJ1-2, with 9 bases matching TRBD1. The CDR3 has 12 amino acids. The trim removed 4 bases at V and 8 bases at J, leaving 5 bases unmatched. Germline loops: CDR1 SQVTM, CDR2 ANQGSEA.

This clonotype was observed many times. This CDR3 is CASSPRAWGLMGEQFF. Here the CDR3 DNA reads TGTGCCAGCAGCCCGAGAGCATGGGGACTAATGGGTGAGCAGTTCTTC. This chain links TRBV3-1 with TRBJ2-1, with TRBD2 matching over 7 bases. Germline loops: CDR1 LGHDT, CDR2 YNNKEL (reference sequence). CDR3 length equals 16 residues. Trimming cost V 4 bases and J 9 bases; bases outside gene matches: 15.

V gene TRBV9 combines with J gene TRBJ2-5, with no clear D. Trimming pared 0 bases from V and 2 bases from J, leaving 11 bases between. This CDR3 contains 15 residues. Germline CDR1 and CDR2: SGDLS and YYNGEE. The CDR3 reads CASSVEGWGQETQYF. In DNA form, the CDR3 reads TGTGCCAGCAGCGTAGAAGGGTGGGGACAAGAGACCCAGTACTTC.

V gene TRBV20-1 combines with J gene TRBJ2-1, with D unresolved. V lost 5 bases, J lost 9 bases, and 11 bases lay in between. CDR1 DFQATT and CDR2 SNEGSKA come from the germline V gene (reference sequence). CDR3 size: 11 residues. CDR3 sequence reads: CSAFEFPEQFF. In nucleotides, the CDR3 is TGCAGTGCTTTTGAATTCCCTGAGCAGTTCTTC.

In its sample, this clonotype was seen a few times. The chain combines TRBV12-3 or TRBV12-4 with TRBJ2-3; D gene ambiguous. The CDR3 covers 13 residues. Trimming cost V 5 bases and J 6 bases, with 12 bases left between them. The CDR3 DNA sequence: TGTGCCAGCAGTCCCTTCCTATGGGATACGCAGTATTTT. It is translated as CASSPFLWDTQYF.

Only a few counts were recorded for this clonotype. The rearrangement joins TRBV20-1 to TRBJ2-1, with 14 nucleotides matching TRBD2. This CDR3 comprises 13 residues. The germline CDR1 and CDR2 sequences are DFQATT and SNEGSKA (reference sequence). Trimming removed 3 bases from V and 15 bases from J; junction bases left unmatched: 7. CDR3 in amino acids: CSASAGTSGRVFF. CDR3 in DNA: TGCAGTGCTAGCGCCGGGACTAGCGGGAGAGTGTTCTTC.

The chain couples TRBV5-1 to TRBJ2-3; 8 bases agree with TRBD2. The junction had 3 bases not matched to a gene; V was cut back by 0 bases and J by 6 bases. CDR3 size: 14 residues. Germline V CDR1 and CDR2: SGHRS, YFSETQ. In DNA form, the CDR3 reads TGCGCCAGCAGCTTGGAGGCTAGCGGGGATACGCAGTATTTT. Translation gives CASSLEASGDTQYF.

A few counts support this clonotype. The CDR3: CASFRSGTANIQYF. For the CDR3, the DNA is TGTGCCAGCTTCCGCTCCGGGACAGCTAACATTCAGTACTTC. The chain combines TRBV5-6 with TRBJ2-4; 7 bases fit TRBD1. The germline V gene encodes CDR1 SGHDT and CDR2 YYEEEE. The CDR3 length is 14 residues. The V and J ends lost 7 bases and 7 bases, in that order; junction bases with no gene match: 11.

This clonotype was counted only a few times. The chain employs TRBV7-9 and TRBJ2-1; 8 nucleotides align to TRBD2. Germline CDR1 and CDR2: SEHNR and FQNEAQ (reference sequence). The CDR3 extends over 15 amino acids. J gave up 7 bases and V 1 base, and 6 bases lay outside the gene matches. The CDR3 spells CASSLEVSGKNEQFF. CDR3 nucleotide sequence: TGTGCCAGCAGCTTAGAGGTTAGCGGGAAAAATGAGCAGTTCTTC.

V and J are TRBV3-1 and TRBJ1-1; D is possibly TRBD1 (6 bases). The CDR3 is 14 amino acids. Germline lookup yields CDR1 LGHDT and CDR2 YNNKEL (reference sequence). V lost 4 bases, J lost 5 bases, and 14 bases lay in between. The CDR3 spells CASSPPGAGTEAFF. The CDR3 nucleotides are TGTGCCAGCAGCCCACCGGGGGCAGGAACTGAAGCTTTCTTT.

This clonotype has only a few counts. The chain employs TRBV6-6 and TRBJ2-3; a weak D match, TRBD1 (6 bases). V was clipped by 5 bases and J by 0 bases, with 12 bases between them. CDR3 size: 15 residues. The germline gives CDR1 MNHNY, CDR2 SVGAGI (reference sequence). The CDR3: CASSGTGISTDTQYF. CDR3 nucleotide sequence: TGTGCCAGCAGTGGTACAGGGATCAGCACAGATACGCAGTATTTT.

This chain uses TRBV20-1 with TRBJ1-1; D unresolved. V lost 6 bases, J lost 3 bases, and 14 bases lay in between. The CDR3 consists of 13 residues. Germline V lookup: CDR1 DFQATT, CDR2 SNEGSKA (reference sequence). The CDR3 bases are TGCAGTGCGCCGGACCGACCTGACACTGAAGCTTTCTTT. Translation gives CSAPDRPDTEAFF.

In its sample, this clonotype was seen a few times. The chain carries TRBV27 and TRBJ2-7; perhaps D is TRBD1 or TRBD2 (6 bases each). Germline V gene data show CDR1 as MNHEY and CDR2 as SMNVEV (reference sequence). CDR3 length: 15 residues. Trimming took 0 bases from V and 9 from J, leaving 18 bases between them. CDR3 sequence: CASSLSWGAPNGQYF. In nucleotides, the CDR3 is TGTGCCAGCAGTTTATCATGGGGGGCACCGAATGGGCAGTACTTC.

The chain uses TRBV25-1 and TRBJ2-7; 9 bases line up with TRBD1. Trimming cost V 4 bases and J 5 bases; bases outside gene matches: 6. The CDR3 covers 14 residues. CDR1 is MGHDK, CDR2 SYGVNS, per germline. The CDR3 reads CASSGGTGINEQYF. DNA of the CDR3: TGTGCCAGCAGTGGGGGGACAGGGATCAACGAGCAGTACTTC.

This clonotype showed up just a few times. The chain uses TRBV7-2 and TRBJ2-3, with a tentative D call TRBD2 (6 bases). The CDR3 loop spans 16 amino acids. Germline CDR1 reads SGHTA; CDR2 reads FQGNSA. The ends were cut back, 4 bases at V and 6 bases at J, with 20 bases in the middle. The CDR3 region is CASSYPIGLRGDTQYF. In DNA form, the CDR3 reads TGTGCCAGCAGCTACCCGATCGGGCTCCGGGGGGATACGCAGTATTTT.

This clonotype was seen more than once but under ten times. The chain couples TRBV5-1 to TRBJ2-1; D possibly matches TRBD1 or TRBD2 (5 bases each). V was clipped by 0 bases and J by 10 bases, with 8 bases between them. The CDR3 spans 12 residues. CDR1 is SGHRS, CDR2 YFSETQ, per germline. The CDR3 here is CASSLGGREQFF. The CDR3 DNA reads TGCGCCAGCAGCTTGGGGGGACGGGAGCAGTTCTTC. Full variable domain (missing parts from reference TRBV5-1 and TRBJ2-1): KAGVTQTPRYLIKTRGQQVTLSCSPISGHRSVSWYQQTPGQGLQFLFEYFSETQRNKGNFPGRFSGRQFSNSRSEMNVSTLELGDSALYLCASSLGGREQFFGPGTRLTVL.

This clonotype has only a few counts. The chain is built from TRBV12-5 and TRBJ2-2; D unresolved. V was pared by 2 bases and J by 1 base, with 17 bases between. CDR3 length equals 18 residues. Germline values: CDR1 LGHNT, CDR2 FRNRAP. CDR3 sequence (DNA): TGTGCTAGTGGTTTGCATCCTCGAGCATACCAGAACACCGGGGAGCTGTTTTTT. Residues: CASGLHPRAYQNTGELFF.

The CDR3 loop reads CASSRKLLTDTQYF. The DNA for the CDR3 is TGTGCCAGCAGTCGCAAACTACTCACAGATACGCAGTATTTT. The rearrangement links TRBV28 to TRBJ2-3, with no clear D. V was trimmed by 5 bases and J by 2 bases, leaving 11 bases between them. The CDR3 runs to 14 residues. From germline, CDR1 is MDHEN and CDR2 SYDVKM.